This is a list of T cell receptor beta chains from one sample in a study of control samples from healthy donors and cancer patients. Here immunoSEQ multiplex PCR was the method, and the copy in TCRdb shows in-frame clones only, minus some. The data contain 130,000 or so clones, roughly 90% of them seen just once; the ten biggest clones take up roughly 2.6%. The specimen was blood. Source of these receptors: a man aged 35-49 years in good health. CDR3s include the opening cysteine and the closing phenylalanine or tryptophan. The order of the fields is J gene, D gene, clone size, V gene, CDR3 protein, CDR3 DNA. The D gene is left open where the match is weak. Clone size is shown for a subset of rows, as once, few, many or a class of expanded clone.

J gene: TRBJ1-1
D gene: .
clone size: .
V gene: TRBV5-8
CDR3 protein: CASSFGEGAFF
CDR3 DNA: TGTGCCAGCAGCTTTGGGGAAGGGGCTTTCTTT

J gene: TRBJ1-6
D gene: .
clone size: .
V gene: TRBV6-5
CDR3 protein: CASIPEDNSPLHF
CDR3 DNA: TGTGCCAGCATACCCGAAGACAATTCACCCCTCCACTTT

J gene: TRBJ2-1
D gene: TRBD2
clone size: .
V gene: TRBV6-4
CDR3 protein: CASSIIAGGYNEQFF
CDR3 DNA: TGTGCCAGCAGCATCATTGCGGGGGGGTACAATGAGCAGTTCTTC

J gene: TRBJ1-3
D gene: .
clone size: .
V gene: TRBV6-5
CDR3 protein: CASSTTGSGNTIYF
CDR3 DNA: TGTGCCAGCAGTACCACAGGCTCTGGAAACACCATATATTTT

J gene: TRBJ1-4
D gene: .
clone size: .
V gene: TRBV3-1/TRBV3-2
CDR3 protein: CASSHPDSTNEKLFF
CDR3 DNA: TGTGCCAGCAGTCATCCGGACAGTACCAATGAAAAACTGTTTTTT

J gene: TRBJ2-7
D gene: .
clone size: .
V gene: TRBV6-5
CDR3 protein: CASRWSQSFHEQYF
CDR3 DNA: TGTGCCAGCAGGTGGTCCCAATCGTTTCACGAGCAGTACTTC

J gene: TRBJ2-3
D gene: TRBD2
clone size: .
V gene: TRBV19
CDR3 protein: CASSSLTSGERTDTQYF
CDR3 DNA: TGTGCCAGTAGTTCCCTGACTAGCGGGGAACGCACAGATACGCAGTATTTT

J gene: TRBJ1-3
D gene: .
clone size: .
V gene: TRBV4-1
CDR3 protein: CASSQDLSGNTIYF
CDR3 DNA: TGCGCCAGCAGCCAAGACCTCTCTGGAAACACCATATATTTT

J gene: TRBJ1-1
D gene: .
clone size: .
V gene: TRBV2
CDR3 protein: CASLSRAEAFF
CDR3 DNA: TGTGCCAGCCTGTCCCGGGCTGAAGCTTTCTTT

J gene: TRBJ2-7
D gene: .
clone size: .
V gene: TRBV9
CDR3 protein: CASSVAAGHEQYF
CDR3 DNA: TGTGCCAGCAGCGTAGCCGCAGGGCACGAGCAGTACTTC

J gene: TRBJ2-5
D gene: .
clone size: .
V gene: TRBV9
CDR3 protein: CASSVYGDQETQYF
CDR3 DNA: TGTGCCAGCAGCGTATACGGGGATCAAGAGACCCAGTACTTC

J gene: TRBJ2-3
D gene: .
clone size: .
V gene: TRBV20-1
CDR3 protein: CSAKKTDTQYF
CDR3 DNA: TGCAGTGCGAAGAAGACAGATACGCAGTATTTT

J gene: TRBJ1-4
D gene: .
clone size: .
V gene: TRBV9
CDR3 protein: CASSATATGSYEKLFF
CDR3 DNA: TGTGCCAGCAGCGCCACGGCTACCGGGAGCTATGAAAAACTGTTTTTT

J gene: TRBJ2-5
D gene: TRBD2
clone size: .
V gene: TRBV5-1
CDR3 protein: CASSLAGDAGGTQYF
CDR3 DNA: TGCGCCAGCAGCTTGGCCGGGGACGCGGGGGGGACCCAGTACTTC

J gene: TRBJ2-2
D gene: .
clone size: .
V gene: TRBV7-8
CDR3 protein: CASSNRGAGELFF
CDR3 DNA: TGTGCCAGCAGCAATAGGGGGGCCGGGGAGCTGTTTTTT

J gene: TRBJ2-3
D gene: .
clone size: .
V gene: TRBV5-1
CDR3 protein: CASSLRGADTQYF
CDR3 DNA: TGCGCCAGCAGCTTGCGGGGTGCAGATACGCAGTATTTT

J gene: TRBJ2-2
D gene: .
clone size: .
V gene: TRBV29-1
CDR3 protein: CSVDGHSQNTGELFF
CDR3 DNA: TGCAGCGTTGACGGACACTCTCAGAACACCGGGGAGCTGTTTTTT

J gene: TRBJ1-6
D gene: .
clone size: few
V gene: TRBV6-5
CDR3 protein: CASRPDSRNSPLHF
CDR3 DNA: TGTGCCAGCAGGCCGGACAGTCGTAATTCACCCCTCCACTTT

J gene: TRBJ1-5
D gene: .
clone size: .
V gene: TRBV2
CDR3 protein: CASSDGRGRQPQHF
CDR3 DNA: TGTGCCAGCAGTGATGGGAGGGGAAGGCAGCCCCAGCATTTT

J gene: TRBJ1-6
D gene: TRBD1
clone size: many
V gene: TRBV2
CDR3 protein: CASSEPGTGFDSPLHF
CDR3 DNA: TGTGCCAGCAGTGAACCCGGGACAGGGTTTGATTCACCCCTCCACTTT

J gene: TRBJ1-1
D gene: .
clone size: .
V gene: TRBV6-1
CDR3 protein: CASSERGVTEAFF
CDR3 DNA: TGTGCCAGCAGTGAACGAGGGGTCACTGAAGCTTTCTTT

J gene: TRBJ2-7
D gene: TRBD1
clone size: .
V gene: TRBV2
CDR3 protein: CASSPGQVFYEQYF
CDR3 DNA: TGTGCCAGCAGCCCGGGACAGGTTTTCTACGAGCAGTACTTC

J gene: TRBJ1-1
D gene: TRBD1
clone size: .
V gene: TRBV24-1
CDR3 protein: CATSASPGQGASTTEAFF
CDR3 DNA: TGTGCCACCAGTGCATCTCCCGGCCAGGGGGCGTCCACCACTGAAGCTTTCTTT

J gene: TRBJ1-5
D gene: TRBD1
clone size: .
V gene: TRBV5-4
CDR3 protein: CATQDRGINQPQHF
CDR3 DNA: TGTGCCACCCAGGACAGGGGGATTAATCAGCCCCAGCATTTT

J gene: TRBJ2-1
D gene: .
clone size: .
V gene: TRBV14
CDR3 protein: CASSQPVGVEQFF
CDR3 DNA: TGTGCCAGCAGCCAACCTGTCGGCGTTGAGCAGTTCTTC

J gene: TRBJ2-5
D gene: .
clone size: .
V gene: TRBV5-1
CDR3 protein: CASSSARPSAETQYF
CDR3 DNA: TGCGCCAGCAGCTCGGCGCGTCCTTCTGCTGAGACCCAGTACTTC

J gene: TRBJ2-3
D gene: .
clone size: .
V gene: TRBV7-8
CDR3 protein: CASSSTGWDTDTQYF
CDR3 DNA: TGTGCCAGCAGCTCTACAGGGTGGGACACAGATACGCAGTATTTT

J gene: TRBJ2-7
D gene: .
clone size: .
V gene: TRBV6-5
CDR3 protein: CASSYLGGSYEQYF
CDR3 DNA: TGTGCCAGCAGTTACCTCGGAGGATCCTACGAGCAGTACTTC

J gene: TRBJ1-2
D gene: .
clone size: .
V gene: TRBV2
CDR3 protein: CASSPYNYGYTF
CDR3 DNA: TGTGCCAGCAGCCCCTACAACTATGGCTACACCTTC

J gene: TRBJ2-5
D gene: .
clone size: .
V gene: TRBV7-9
CDR3 protein: CASRAGRETQYF
CDR3 DNA: TGTGCCAGCAGGGCAGGGAGAGAGACCCAGTACTTC

J gene: TRBJ2-1
D gene: .
clone size: .
V gene: TRBV2
CDR3 protein: CASSEDYNNEQFF
CDR3 DNA: TGTGCCAGCAGTGAAGACTACAACAATGAGCAGTTCTTC

J gene: TRBJ1-5
D gene: .
clone size: once
V gene: TRBV5-1
CDR3 protein: CASSLGPDSNQPQHF
CDR3 DNA: TGCGCCAGCAGCTTGGGTCCAGATAGCAATCAGCCCCAGCATTTT

J gene: TRBJ1-1
D gene: .
clone size: once
V gene: TRBV5-4
CDR3 protein: CASSLGANTEAFF
CDR3 DNA: TGTGCCAGCAGCTTGGGGGCTAACACTGAAGCTTTCTTT

J gene: TRBJ2-1
D gene: .
clone size: once
V gene: TRBV9
CDR3 protein: CASSARTYEQFF
CDR3 DNA: TGTGCCAGCAGCGCACGAACCTATGAGCAGTTCTTC

J gene: TRBJ2-1
D gene: TRBD2
clone size: .
V gene: TRBV9
CDR3 protein: CASSVGTSGEWDEQFF
CDR3 DNA: TGTGCCAGCAGCGTAGGGACTAGCGGGGAATGGGATGAGCAGTTCTTC

J gene: TRBJ2-7
D gene: TRBD1
clone size: .
V gene: TRBV6-5
CDR3 protein: CASRGGTGIYEQYF
CDR3 DNA: TGTGCCAGCAGAGGCGGGACAGGGATCTACGAGCAGTACTTC

J gene: TRBJ1-1
D gene: .
clone size: .
V gene: TRBV5-4
CDR3 protein: CASSPVGSKAFF
CDR3 DNA: TGTGCCAGCAGCCCTGTCGGCTCGAAGGCTTTCTTT

J gene: TRBJ2-3
D gene: .
clone size: .
V gene: TRBV3-1/TRBV3-2
CDR3 protein: CASSQDLNPGYTQYF
CDR3 DNA: TGTGCCAGCAGCCAAGATCTCAACCCGGGCTATACGCAGTATTTT

J gene: TRBJ2-1
D gene: .
clone size: .
V gene: TRBV7-9
CDR3 protein: CASSWPLGARRHNEQFF
CDR3 DNA: TGTGCCAGCAGCTGGCCCCTGGGGGCAAGGCGCCACAATGAGCAGTTCTTC

J gene: TRBJ2-2
D gene: TRBD1
clone size: .
V gene: TRBV5-6
CDR3 protein: CASSEGQGAYIRELFF
CDR3 DNA: TGTGCCAGCAGCGAAGGACAGGGGGCCTATATCCGGGAGCTGTTTTTT

J gene: TRBJ2-7
D gene: TRBD2
clone size: .
V gene: TRBV11-2
CDR3 protein: CASSPGLAGGREQYF
CDR3 DNA: TGTGCCAGCAGCCCGGGACTAGCGGGGGGGCGCGAGCAGTACTTC

J gene: TRBJ1-4
D gene: .
clone size: .
V gene: TRBV19
CDR3 protein: CATSIDGEKLFF
CDR3 DNA: TGTGCCACCAGTATTGACGGTGAAAAACTGTTTTTT

J gene: TRBJ1-1
D gene: .
clone size: .
V gene: TRBV7-3
CDR3 protein: CASSSDLADTEAFF
CDR3 DNA: TGTGCCAGCAGCTCCGACCTAGCGGACACTGAAGCTTTCTTT

J gene: TRBJ1-3
D gene: .
clone size: few
V gene: TRBV6-5
CDR3 protein: CASTTRLDSGNTIYF
CDR3 DNA: TGTGCCAGCACTACCAGGCTAGACTCTGGAAACACCATATATTTT

J gene: TRBJ2-2
D gene: .
clone size: .
V gene: TRBV19
CDR3 protein: CASSTTAGTGELFF
CDR3 DNA: TGTGCCAGTAGTACGACGGCTGGCACCGGGGAGCTGTTTTTT

J gene: TRBJ1-1
D gene: TRBD1
clone size: .
V gene: TRBV5-1
CDR3 protein: CASSRDRGNTEAFF
CDR3 DNA: TGCGCCAGCAGCCGGGACAGGGGAAACACTGAAGCTTTCTTT

J gene: TRBJ2-3
D gene: .
clone size: .
V gene: TRBV5-1
CDR3 protein: CASSLGGDFTDTQYF
CDR3 DNA: TGCGCCAGCAGCCTTGGTGGGGACTTCACAGATACGCAGTATTTT

J gene: TRBJ2-1
D gene: TRBD2
clone size: .
V gene: TRBV6-1
CDR3 protein: CASSEVIAGGSYNEQFF
CDR3 DNA: TGTGCCAGCAGTGAAGTTATAGCGGGGGGGAGCTACAATGAGCAGTTCTTC

J gene: TRBJ1-3
D gene: .
clone size: .
V gene: TRBV12-3/TRBV12-4
CDR3 protein: CASSLSDTIYF
CDR3 DNA: TGTGCCAGCAGTTTATCCGACACCATATATTTT

J gene: TRBJ2-7
D gene: .
clone size: .
V gene: TRBV24-1
CDR3 protein: CATSDLRGEQYF
CDR3 DNA: TGTGCCACCAGTGATTTGCGAGGTGAGCAGTACTTC

J gene: TRBJ1-1
D gene: .
clone size: .
V gene: TRBV18
CDR3 protein: CASSSTQEVGDTEAFF
CDR3 DNA: TGTGCCAGCTCATCGACACAGGAGGTCGGTGACACTGAAGCTTTCTTT

J gene: TRBJ1-5
D gene: .
clone size: few
V gene: TRBV6-6
CDR3 protein: CASSPRSEGEPQHF
CDR3 DNA: TGTGCCAGCAGCCCCCGGTCGGAGGGAGAGCCCCAGCATTTT

J gene: TRBJ2-7
D gene: .
clone size: .
V gene: TRBV11-1
CDR3 protein: CASSAGPWEVGEQYF
CDR3 DNA: TGTGCCAGCAGCGCAGGCCCGTGGGAGGTAGGCGAGCAGTACTTC

J gene: TRBJ1-5
D gene: TRBD1
clone size: once
V gene: TRBV5-6
CDR3 protein: CASSLAGGGNQPQHF
CDR3 DNA: TGTGCCAGCAGCTTGGCAGGGGGCGGGAATCAGCCTCAGCATTTT

J gene: TRBJ1-1
D gene: TRBD1
clone size: .
V gene: TRBV19
CDR3 protein: CASSLDRANTEAFF
CDR3 DNA: TGTGCCAGTAGCCTGGACAGGGCAAACACTGAAGCTTTCTTT

J gene: TRBJ2-7
D gene: .
clone size: .
V gene: TRBV5-1
CDR3 protein: CASSLARGNEQYF
CDR3 DNA: TGCGCCAGCAGCTTGGCACGGGGTAACGAGCAGTACTTC

J gene: TRBJ2-7
D gene: .
clone size: .
V gene: TRBV4-2
CDR3 protein: CASSQDLAGSYEQYF
CDR3 DNA: TGTGCCAGCAGCCAAGATCTGGCAGGATCCTACGAGCAGTACTTC

J gene: TRBJ1-2
D gene: TRBD1
clone size: .
V gene: TRBV4-2
CDR3 protein: CASSQADRGVIDYGYTF
CDR3 DNA: TGTGCCAGCAGCCAGGCGGACAGGGGAGTGATAGACTATGGCTACACCTTC

J gene: TRBJ2-1
D gene: .
clone size: .
V gene: TRBV6-6
CDR3 protein: CASVREGADYNEQFF
CDR3 DNA: TGTGCCAGCGTTAGGGAGGGGGCCGACTACAATGAGCAGTTCTTC

J gene: TRBJ2-2
D gene: .
clone size: .
V gene: TRBV4-1
CDR3 protein: CASSQDGVPGELFF
CDR3 DNA: TGCGCCAGCAGCCAAGATGGGGTTCCCGGGGAGCTGTTTTTT